Below are 25 T cell receptor beta chains sequenced from a single sample in a study of blood T cell repertoires in COVID-19. The repertoire was sequenced with immunoSEQ multiplex PCR; TCRdb's copy has only in-frame clones and lacks some. The sample lists about 170,000 clones, roughly 86% seen once, with roughly 2.7% in the top ten. The sequencing sample was made of peripheral blood. These receptors all come from a woman older than 75 with COVID-19, enrolled during active disease.

DNA for the CDR3: TGTGCCAGCAGTGACGGCTACGAGCAGTACTTC. This gives the protein CASSDGYEQYF. The chain carries TRBV6-1 and TRBJ2-7; the D is unclear. The CDR3 is 11 amino acids. Germline CDR1 MNHNS, CDR2 SASEGT. V shed 3 bases and J shed 3 bases, with 3 bases lying between them.

The sample holds one count of this clone. The chain employs TRBV10-3 and TRBJ2-3, with a weak D call TRBD2 (5 bases). The CDR3 is 15 amino acids. The V gene's germline CDR1 is ENHRY and CDR2 SYGVKD. Deletions cut 4 bases from V and 6 bases from J, with 17 bases between. CDR3 protein: CAISAGGARGDTQYF. In DNA form, the CDR3 reads TGTGCCATCAGTGCAGGTGGAGCGCGCGGGGATACGCAGTATTTT.

The chain links TRBV9 to TRBJ2-7; TRBD2 might be the D (6 bases). This CDR3 has 14 amino acids. Germline CDR1 is SGDLS and CDR2 is YYNGEE. V lost 0 bases and J lost 5, with 12 bases in between. CDR3 region: CASSVAGRRDEQYF. CDR3 nucleotide sequence: TGTGCCAGCAGCGTAGCGGGGAGGAGGGACGAGCAGTACTTC.

The chain joins TRBV28 to TRBJ2-7; TRBD2 matches at 7 bases. The CDR3 totals 15 residues. Unmatched junction bases numbered 10, after V lost 6 bases and J lost 2 bases. Germline values: CDR1 MDHEN, CDR2 SYDVKM. The CDR3 protein is CASSSVGRGTYEQYF. The CDR3 DNA follows: TGTGCCAGCAGCTCGGTGGGGCGGGGGACCTACGAGCAGTACTTC.

The chain joins TRBV12-3 or TRBV12-4 to TRBJ1-4; weak D call: TRBD1 (5 bases). This CDR3 comprises 13 residues. Trimming removed 9 bases at V and 4 bases at J, with 12 bases between. This CDR3 reads CASGSGGNEKLFF. Written as DNA, the CDR3 is TGTGCCAGTGGTTCGGGGGGTAATGAAAAACTGTTTTTT.

V and J are TRBV28 and TRBJ2-1; 8 nucleotides line up with TRBD2. The CDR3 has 16 residues. The germline V gene has CDR1 MDHEN and CDR2 SYDVKM. After removal of 4 bases from V and 0 bases from J, the junction contained 5 bases not matched to a gene. The CDR3 DNA sequence: TGTGCCAGCAGTTCACTAGCGGCAAGCTCCTACAATGAGCAGTTCTTC. This sequence encodes CASSSLAASSYNEQFF.

The genes are TRBV30 and TRBJ2-5, with D uncertain. V lost 2 bases to trimming and J lost 4 bases, with 11 bases between them. Germline V lookup: CDR1 GTSNPN, CDR2 SVGIG (reference sequence). The CDR3 runs 13 residues. CDR3 region: CAWSLNLRETQYF. In DNA, the CDR3 is TGTGCCTGGAGTTTAAATTTGAGAGAGACCCAGTACTTC.

The chain is built from TRBV27 and TRBJ2-2; D unclear. V dropped 3 bases and J dropped 5 bases, with 16 bases sitting between them. CDR3 length: 16 amino acids. CDR1 MNHEY and CDR2 SMNVEV come from the germline V gene (reference sequence). CDR3 sequence: CASSFHGGLGTGELFF. DNA for the CDR3: TGTGCCAGCAGTTTTCACGGCGGCTTAGGAACCGGGGAGCTGTTTTTT.

The rearrangement uses TRBV29-1 and TRBJ1-5, with D maybe TRBD1 (5 bases). V lost 5 bases and J 3 bases, leaving 17 bases between the germline ends. There are 15 residues in the CDR3. CDR1 and CDR2 (germline): SQVTM, ANQGSEA. Here the CDR3 reads CSVLPPGVPNQPQHF. The CDR3 DNA sequence: TGCAGCGTTCTACCGCCGGGGGTCCCCAATCAGCCCCAGCATTTT. The full variable domain, rest sourced from reference TRBV29-1 and TRBJ1-5, is SAVISQKPSRDICQRGTSLTIQCQVDSQVTMMFWYRQQPGQSLTLIATANQGSEATYESGFVIDKFPISRPNLTFSTLTVSNMSPEDSSIYLCSVLPPGVPNQPQHFGDGTRLSIL.

J is TRBJ2-3 and V is TRBV12-3 or TRBV12-4, with a tentative D call TRBD2 (5 bases). V shed 6 bases and J shed 4 bases, with 8 bases lying between them. The CDR3 is 12 amino acids. CDR3 nucleotide sequence: TGTGCCAGCAGGAGCGGAGCAGATACGCAGTATTTT. It is translated as CASRSGADTQYF.

The V call is TRBV5-1, the J call TRBJ1-1; 8 bases align to TRBD1. CDR1 is SGHRS, CDR2 YFSETQ, per germline. After removal of 1 base from V and 5 bases from J, the junction contained 1 base not matched to a gene. The CDR3 is made up of 13 amino acids. Written as DNA, the CDR3 is TGCGCCAGCAGCTTGCAGGGGGCGACTGAAGCTTTCTTT. Protein: CASSLQGATEAFF.

This clone occurred once. This chain links TRBV5-5 with TRBJ2-1, with D tentatively TRBD2 (6 bases). This CDR3 has 14 residues. CDR1 is SGHKS, CDR2 YYEKEE, per germline (reference sequence). V was shortened by 4 bases and J by 9 bases, with 17 bases between the two germline ends. The CDR3 loop reads CASSLDWASVEQFF. In DNA, the CDR3 is TGTGCCAGCAGCCTGGATTGGGCTAGCGTTGAGCAGTTCTTC.

The J gene is TRBJ1-2, the V gene TRBV19, with TRBD1 as a possible D gene (5 bases). From germline, CDR1 is LNHDA and CDR2 SQIVND (reference sequence). CDR3 length equals 14 residues. Trimming stripped 4 bases from V and 7 bases from J, with 16 bases between. The CDR3 reads CASSRGHTEGGYTF. As DNA, the CDR3 is TGTGCCAGTAGTAGGGGCCACACGGAGGGTGGCTACACCTTC. The variable domain in full, completed from reference TRBV19 and TRBJ1-2, reads DGGITQSPKYLFRKEGQNVTLSCEQNLNHDAMYWYRQDPGQGLRLIYYSQIVNDFQKGDIAEGYSVSREKKESFPLTVTSAQKNPTAFYLCASSRGHTEGGYTFGSGTRLTVV.

V usage is TRBV10-1 and J usage is TRBJ2-7, with TRBD1 matching 8 bases. The V gene end was trimmed by 0 bases and the J gene end by 7 bases; junction bases not matched to a gene: 8. The CDR3 spans 15 residues. The germline V gene has CDR1 WNHNN and CDR2 SYGVQD (reference sequence). CDR3 protein: CASSESDRGLREQYF. CDR3 coding DNA: TGCGCCAGCAGTGAGTCTGACAGGGGACTCCGGGAGCAGTACTTC.

This chain uses TRBV5-6 with TRBJ1-6; D unclear. V was shortened by 1 base and J by 6 bases, with 11 bases between the two germline ends. The CDR3 has 15 residues. Germline V lookup: CDR1 SGHDT, CDR2 YYEEEE. CDR3 sequence reads: CASSLMAVINSPLHF. The CDR3 nucleotides are TGTGCCAGCAGCTTGATGGCAGTGATTAATTCACCCCTCCACTTT.

The V call is TRBV28, the J call TRBJ2-7; the match to TRBD2 covers 14 bases. With V trimmed by 4 bases and J by 1 base, 6 bases remained unmatched. Germline V gives CDR1 MDHEN, CDR2 SYDVKM. The CDR3 is 17 residues long. The CDR3 sequence: CASSSLGLAGVSYEQYF. In nucleotides, the CDR3 is TGTGCCAGCAGTTCCCTGGGACTAGCGGGGGTGTCCTACGAGCAGTACTTC.

V gene TRBV5-1 combines with J gene TRBJ2-7; a weak D match, TRBD1 (6 bases). Per the germline V gene, CDR1 is SGHRS and CDR2 is YFSETQ. CDR3 length: 14 residues. Trimming pared 1 base from V and 7 bases from J, leaving 15 bases between. As DNA, the CDR3 is TGCGCCAGCAGCTTGAGTTCAGGGGTCGGAGAGCAGTACTTC. Protein sequence: CASSLSSGVGEQYF.

V and J are TRBV10-3 and TRBJ2-1, with D possibly TRBD2 on 5 matching bases. The CDR3 loop spans 14 amino acids. Trimming cost V 6 bases and J 2 bases, with 11 bases left between them. The germline CDR1 and CDR2 sequences are ENHRY and SYGVKD. The CDR3 DNA follows: TGTGCCATCAGGCACGGGGTAACCTACAATGAGCAGTTCTTC. Translated, it gives CAIRHGVTYNEQFF.

The chain combines TRBV2 with TRBJ2-3, with a possible D match to TRBD1 (6 bases). The CDR3 extends over 16 amino acids. Trimming left V 1 base short and J 0 bases short, with 11 bases between. Germline V gives CDR1 SNHLY, CDR2 FYNNEI. The CDR3 DNA reads as TGTGCCAGCAGTGAAGATCAGGGGTCTAGCACAGATACGCAGTATTTT. Its translation is CASSEDQGSSTDTQYF.

This clone came up once. The rearrangement joins TRBV19 to TRBJ2-5; 7 positions agree with TRBD2. This CDR3 contains 15 residues. CDR1 and CDR2 (germline): LNHDA, SQIVND (reference sequence). V was clipped by 6 bases and J by 0 bases; unmatched bases: 7. CDR3 loop: CASSPSGRDQETQYF. For the CDR3, the DNA is TGTGCCAGTAGCCCTAGCGGCAGGGACCAAGAGACCCAGTACTTC.

The chain uses TRBV21-1 and TRBJ1-6; the DNA was not compared with TRBD1, the D call given in the table. TRBV21-1 is annotated as a pseudogene. This CDR3 is built from 16 residues. CDR3: CASSTNWTGGNSPLHF. Written as DNA, the CDR3 is TGTGCCAGCAGCACTAACTGGACAGGAGGAAATTCACCCCTCCACTTT.

This clone has just a few counts. The chain combines TRBV29-1 with TRBJ1-1, with D uncertain. There are 15 residues in the CDR3. Trimming took off 4 bases at V and 1 base at J, with 16 bases between the two ends. CDR1 SQVTM and CDR2 ANQGSEA come from the germline V gene. This CDR3 is CSVAELGRANTEAFF. CDR3 nucleotides: TGCAGCGTTGCCGAACTGGGGAGGGCGAACACTGAAGCTTTCTTT.

V and J are TRBV11-2 and TRBJ2-1; D not resolved. Germline values: CDR1 SGHAT, CDR2 FQNNGV. V was pared by 2 bases and J by 6 bases, with 8 bases between. The CDR3 is 13 residues long. CDR3 coding DNA: TGTGCCAGCAGCTTATGGTCTACCAATGAGCAGTTCTTC. Its translation: CASSLWSTNEQFF.

This clone showed up just once. CDR3 region: CASSEGTGNQPQHF. CDR3 sequence (DNA): TGTGCCAGCAGTGAAGGGACAGGCAATCAGCCCCAGCATTTT. The chain carries TRBV6-1 and TRBJ1-5, with D perhaps matching TRBD1 (6 bases). Trimming removed 1 base at V and 2 bases at J, with 6 bases between. This CDR3 region has 14 residues. Germline CDR1 is MNHNS and CDR2 is SASEGT.

The chain carries TRBV2 and TRBJ2-3, with TRBD2 matching over 13 bases. CDR1 is SNHLY and CDR2 is FYNNEI in the germline V gene. V dropped 7 bases and J dropped 6; count of bases not matched to a gene: 13. The CDR3 is 17 amino acids. The DNA of the CDR3 is TGTGCCAGCATTTCTGGGGGGACTAGCGGGATTACGGATACGCAGTATTTT. Translation: CASISGGTSGITDTQYF.